The source of this T cell receptor beta chain is a study of control samples from healthy donors and cancer patients. Clones were read by immunoSEQ multiplex PCR, and TCRdb kept only the in-frame ones, dropping some. The sample includes over 200,000 clones, around 79% of them seen just once. The CDR3 loop spans 14 amino acids. CDR1 is LNHDA, CDR2 SQIVND, per germline (reference sequence). The V and J ends lost 7 bases and 5 bases respectively, with 14 bases between them. The source is a woman aged 55 to 70 with lung cancer. The V gene is TRBV19, the J gene TRBJ2-2; TRBD2 might be the D (6 bases). The sequenced material came from PBMCs. Written as DNA, the CDR3 is TGTGCCAGTAATATTGGAGGGACGACCGGGGAGCTGTTTTTT. It yields the protein CASNIGGTTGELFF.